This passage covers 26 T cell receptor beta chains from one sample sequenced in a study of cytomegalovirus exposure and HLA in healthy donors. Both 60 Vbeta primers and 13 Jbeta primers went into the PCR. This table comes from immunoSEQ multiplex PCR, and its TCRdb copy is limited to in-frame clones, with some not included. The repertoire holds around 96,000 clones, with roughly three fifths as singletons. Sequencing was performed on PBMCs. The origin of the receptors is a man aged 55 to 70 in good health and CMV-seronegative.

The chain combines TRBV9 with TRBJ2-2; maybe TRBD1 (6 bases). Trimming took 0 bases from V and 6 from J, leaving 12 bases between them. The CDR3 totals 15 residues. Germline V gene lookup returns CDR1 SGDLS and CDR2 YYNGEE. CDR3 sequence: CASSVVQGTSGELFF. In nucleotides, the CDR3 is TGTGCCAGCAGCGTAGTACAGGGAACATCCGGGGAGCTGTTTTTT.

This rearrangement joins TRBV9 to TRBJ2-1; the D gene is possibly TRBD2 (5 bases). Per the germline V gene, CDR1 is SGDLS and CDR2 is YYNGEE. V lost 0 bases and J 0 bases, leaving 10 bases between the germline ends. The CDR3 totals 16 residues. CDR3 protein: CASSVGGPSSYNEQFF. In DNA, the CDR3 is TGTGCCAGCAGCGTAGGAGGGCCGAGCTCCTACAATGAGCAGTTCTTC.

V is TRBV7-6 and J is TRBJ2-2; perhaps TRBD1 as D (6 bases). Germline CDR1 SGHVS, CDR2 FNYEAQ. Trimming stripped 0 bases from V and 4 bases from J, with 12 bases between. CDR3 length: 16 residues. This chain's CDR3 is CASSLAHRASTGELFF. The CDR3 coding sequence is TGTGCCAGCAGCTTAGCGCACAGGGCCTCCACCGGGGAGCTGTTTTTT.

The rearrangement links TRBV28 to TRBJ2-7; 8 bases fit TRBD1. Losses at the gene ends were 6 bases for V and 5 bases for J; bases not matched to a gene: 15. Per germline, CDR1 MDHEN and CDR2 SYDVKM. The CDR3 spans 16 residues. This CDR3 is CASSPDMKGQGDEQYF. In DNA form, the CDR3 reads TGTGCCAGCAGCCCCGACATGAAAGGACAGGGCGACGAGCAGTACTTC.

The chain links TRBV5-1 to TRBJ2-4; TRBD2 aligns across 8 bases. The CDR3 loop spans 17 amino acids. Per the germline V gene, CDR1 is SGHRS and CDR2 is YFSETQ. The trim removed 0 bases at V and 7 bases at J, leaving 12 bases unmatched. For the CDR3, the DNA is TGCGCCAGCAGCTTGGACGGGGCGGGAGGAGTTTTGAACATTCAGTACTTC. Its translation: CASSLDGAGGVLNIQYF.

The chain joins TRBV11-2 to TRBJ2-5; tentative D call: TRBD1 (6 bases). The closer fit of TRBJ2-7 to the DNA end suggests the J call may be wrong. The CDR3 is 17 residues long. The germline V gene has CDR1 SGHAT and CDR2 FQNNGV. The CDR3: CASSLEGGRHTSYEQYF. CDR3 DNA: TGTGCCAGCAGCTTAGAAGGGGGACGCCATACTTCCTACGAGCAGTACTTC.

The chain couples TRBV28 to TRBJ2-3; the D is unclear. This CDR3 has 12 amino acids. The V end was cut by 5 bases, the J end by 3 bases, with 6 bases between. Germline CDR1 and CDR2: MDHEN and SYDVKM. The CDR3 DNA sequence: TGTGCCAGCAGTCCGAGGACAGATACGCAGTATTTT. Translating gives CASSPRTDTQYF.

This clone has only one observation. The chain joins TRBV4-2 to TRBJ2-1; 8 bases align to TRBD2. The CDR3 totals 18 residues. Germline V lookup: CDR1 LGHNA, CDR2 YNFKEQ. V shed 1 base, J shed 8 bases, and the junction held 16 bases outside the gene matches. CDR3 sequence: CASSQAPPGGAPWDEQFF. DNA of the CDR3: TGTGCCAGCAGCCAAGCTCCCCCCGGGGGGGCCCCTTGGGATGAGCAGTTCTTC.

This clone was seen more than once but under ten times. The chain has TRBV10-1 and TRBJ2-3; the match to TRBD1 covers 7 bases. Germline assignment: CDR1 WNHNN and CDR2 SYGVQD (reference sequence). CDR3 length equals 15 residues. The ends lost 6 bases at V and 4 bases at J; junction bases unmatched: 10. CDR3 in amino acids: CASSPDRAPADTQYF. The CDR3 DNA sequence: TGCGCCAGCAGCCCCGACAGGGCACCCGCAGATACGCAGTATTTT.

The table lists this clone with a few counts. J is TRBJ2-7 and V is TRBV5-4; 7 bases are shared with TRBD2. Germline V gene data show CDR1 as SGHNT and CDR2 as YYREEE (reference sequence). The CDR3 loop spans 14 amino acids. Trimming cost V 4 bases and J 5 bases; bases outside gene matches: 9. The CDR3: CASSPPGGVHEQYF. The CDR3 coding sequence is TGTGCCAGCAGCCCCCCTGGGGGGGTCCACGAGCAGTACTTC.

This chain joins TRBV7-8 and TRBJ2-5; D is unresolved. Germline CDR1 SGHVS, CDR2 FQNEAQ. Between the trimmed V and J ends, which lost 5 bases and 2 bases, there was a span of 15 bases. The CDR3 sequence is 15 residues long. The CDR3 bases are TGTGCCAGCAGCCACTACCGGGTCAAGCAAGAGACCCAGTACTTC. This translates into CASSHYRVKQETQYF.

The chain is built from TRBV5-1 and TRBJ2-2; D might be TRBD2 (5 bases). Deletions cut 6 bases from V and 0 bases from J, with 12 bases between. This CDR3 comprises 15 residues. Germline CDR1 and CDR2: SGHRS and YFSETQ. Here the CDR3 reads CASTKDYTNTGELFF. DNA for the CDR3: TGCGCCAGCACCAAAGACTATACGAACACCGGGGAGCTGTTTTTT.

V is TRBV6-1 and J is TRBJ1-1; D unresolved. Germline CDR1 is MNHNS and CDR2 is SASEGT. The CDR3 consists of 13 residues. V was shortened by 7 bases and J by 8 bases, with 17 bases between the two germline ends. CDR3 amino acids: CASTPGYSPEAFF. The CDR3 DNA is TGTGCCAGCACCCCTGGGTACAGCCCCGAAGCTTTCTTT.

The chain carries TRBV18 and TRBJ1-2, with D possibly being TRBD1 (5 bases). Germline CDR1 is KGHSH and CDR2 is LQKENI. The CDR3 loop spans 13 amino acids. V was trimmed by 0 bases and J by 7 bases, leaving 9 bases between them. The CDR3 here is CASSPPGQGGYTF. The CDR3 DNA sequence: TGTGCCAGCTCACCACCAGGTCAGGGTGGCTACACCTTC.

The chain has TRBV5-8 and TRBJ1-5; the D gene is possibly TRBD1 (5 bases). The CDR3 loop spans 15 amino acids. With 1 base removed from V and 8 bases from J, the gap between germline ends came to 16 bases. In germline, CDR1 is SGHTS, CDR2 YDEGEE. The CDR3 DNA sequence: TGTGCCAGCAGCTTGTTGGGCAGGGCGATTGAGCCCCAGCATTTT. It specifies CASSLLGRAIEPQHF.

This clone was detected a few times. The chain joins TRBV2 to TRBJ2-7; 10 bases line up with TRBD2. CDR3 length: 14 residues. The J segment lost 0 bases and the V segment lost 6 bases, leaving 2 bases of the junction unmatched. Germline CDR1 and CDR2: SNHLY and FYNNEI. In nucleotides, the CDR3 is TGTGCCAGCAGAAGCGGGGGGGGCTCCTACGAGCAGTACTTC. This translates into CASRSGGGSYEQYF. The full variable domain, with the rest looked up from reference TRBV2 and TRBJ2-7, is EPEVTQTPSHQVTQMGQEVILRCVPISNHLYFYWYRQILGQKVEFLVSFYNNEISEKSEIFDDQFSVERPDGSNFTLKIRSTKLEDSAMYFCASRSGGGSYEQYFGPGTRLTVT.

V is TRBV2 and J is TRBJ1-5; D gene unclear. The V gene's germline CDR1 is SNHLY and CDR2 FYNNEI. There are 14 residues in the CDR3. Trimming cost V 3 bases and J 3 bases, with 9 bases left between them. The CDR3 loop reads CASSEGQFNQPQHF. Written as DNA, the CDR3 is TGTGCCAGCAGTGAGGGCCAGTTCAATCAGCCCCAGCATTTT.

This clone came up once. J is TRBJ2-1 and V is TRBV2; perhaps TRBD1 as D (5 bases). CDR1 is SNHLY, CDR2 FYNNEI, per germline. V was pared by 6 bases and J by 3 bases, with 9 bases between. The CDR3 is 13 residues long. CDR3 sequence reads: CASSRDGYNEQFF. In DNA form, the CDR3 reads TGTGCCAGCAGCAGGGATGGCTACAATGAGCAGTTCTTC.

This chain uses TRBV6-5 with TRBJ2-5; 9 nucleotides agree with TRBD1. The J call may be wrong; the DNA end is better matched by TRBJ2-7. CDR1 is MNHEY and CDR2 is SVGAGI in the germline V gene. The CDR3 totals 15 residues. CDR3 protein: CASSKTGTGYYEQYF. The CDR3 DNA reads TGTGCCAGCAGTAAGACCGGGACAGGGTACTACGAGCAGTACTTC.

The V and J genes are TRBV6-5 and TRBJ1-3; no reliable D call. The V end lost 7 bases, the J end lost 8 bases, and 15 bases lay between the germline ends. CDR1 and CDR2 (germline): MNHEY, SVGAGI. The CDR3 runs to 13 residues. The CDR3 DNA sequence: TGTGCCAGCAATATGACGGTGCAGGACACCATATATTTT. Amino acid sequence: CASNMTVQDTIYF.

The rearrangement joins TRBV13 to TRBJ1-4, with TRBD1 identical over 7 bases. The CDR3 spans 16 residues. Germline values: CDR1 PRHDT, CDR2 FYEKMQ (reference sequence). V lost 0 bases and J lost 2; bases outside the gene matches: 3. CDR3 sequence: CASSLGEQGTNEKLFF. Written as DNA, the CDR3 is TGTGCCAGCAGCTTAGGCGAACAGGGGACTAATGAAAAACTGTTTTTT.

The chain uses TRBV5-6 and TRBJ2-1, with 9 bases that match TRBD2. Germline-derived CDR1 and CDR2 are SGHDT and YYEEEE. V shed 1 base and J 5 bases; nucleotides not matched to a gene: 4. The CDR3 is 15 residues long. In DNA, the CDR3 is TGTGCCAGCAGCTTGTGGGTAGCGGGGGACAATGAGCAGTTCTTC. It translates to CASSLWVAGDNEQFF.

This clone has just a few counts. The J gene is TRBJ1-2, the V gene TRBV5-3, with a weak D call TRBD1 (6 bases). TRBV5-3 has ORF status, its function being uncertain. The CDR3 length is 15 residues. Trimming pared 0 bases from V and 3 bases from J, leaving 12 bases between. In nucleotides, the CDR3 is TGTGCCAGAAGCTTGGGTTGGACAGCCGACTATGGCTACACCTTC. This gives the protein CARSLGWTADYGYTF.

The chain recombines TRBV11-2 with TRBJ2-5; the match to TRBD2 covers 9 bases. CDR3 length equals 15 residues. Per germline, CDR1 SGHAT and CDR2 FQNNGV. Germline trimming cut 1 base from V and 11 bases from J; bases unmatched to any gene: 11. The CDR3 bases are TGTGCCAGCAGCTTAGTGGCGGGAGGGCCGGGAGAGCAGTACTTC. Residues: CASSLVAGGPGEQYF.

CDR3 sequence (DNA): TGTGCCAGCTTCCGAGGTCTAAACACTGAAGCTTTCTTT. Translated: CASFRGLNTEAFF. V and J are TRBV2 and TRBJ1-1; no clear D gene. The V end was cut by 8 bases, the J end by 2 bases, with 12 bases between. Germline values: CDR1 SNHLY, CDR2 FYNNEI. The CDR3 contains 13 residues.

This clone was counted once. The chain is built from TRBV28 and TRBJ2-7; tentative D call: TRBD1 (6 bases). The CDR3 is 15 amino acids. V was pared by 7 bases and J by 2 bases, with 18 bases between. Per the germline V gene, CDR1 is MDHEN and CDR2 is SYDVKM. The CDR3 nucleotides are TGTGCCAGCACCAGTTCAGGCAGGGGAACCTACGAGCAGTACTTC. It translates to CASTSSGRGTYEQYF.